Listed below are T cell receptor beta chains from one sample, sequenced in a study of cytomegalovirus exposure and HLA in healthy donors. Method: immunoSEQ multiplex PCR; TCRdb's copy keeps in-frame clones and lacks some. The repertoire consists of approximately 130,000 clones, with just over 75% occurring once and the leading ten covering 1.8%. Sequenced: PBMCs. The receptors were sampled from a woman between 45 and 65 years old in good health and CMV-seronegative. Each CDR3 is given with its conserved first and last residue. The order of the fields is D gene, clone size, V gene, J gene, CDR3 protein, CDR3 DNA. A D gene is named only where the DNA matches it firmly. Clone size, where shown, is once, few, many, or a class for clones that have expanded.

D: -
size: once
V: TRBV4-1
J: TRBJ2-5
CDR3: CASSQAQTRKETQYF
DNA: TGCGCCAGCAGCCAAGCCCAGACTAGGAAAGAGACCCAGTACTTC

D: -
size: few
V: TRBV2
J: TRBJ1-1
CDR3: CASSEWGGKANEAFF
DNA: TGTGCCAGCAGTGAATGGGGCGGGAAGGCTAATGAAGCTTTCTTT

D: TRBD1
size: -
V: TRBV10-2
J: TRBJ1-1
CDR3: CASSSTGQINTEAFF
DNA: TGCGCCAGCAGTTCTACGGGACAGATAAACACTGAAGCTTTCTTT

D: -
size: -
V: TRBV5-1
J: TRBJ1-4
CDR3: CASGDTGKTNEKLFF
DNA: TGCGCCAGCGGGGACACAGGGAAGACTAATGAAAAACTGTTTTTT

D: -
size: -
V: TRBV14
J: TRBJ1-3
CDR3: CASSQDRAGWRNTIYF
DNA: TGTGCCAGCAGCCAAGATCGGGCAGGGTGGAGAAACACCATATATTTT

D: -
size: -
V: TRBV7-2
J: TRBJ2-1
CDR3: CASSSRTVEQFF
DNA: TGTGCCAGCAGCTCCAGGACAGTCGAGCAGTTCTTC

D: -
size: -
V: TRBV7-9
J: TRBJ2-3
CDR3: CASSSPEATDTQYF
DNA: TGTGCCAGCAGCTCCCCTGAGGCTACAGATACGCAGTATTTT

D: TRBD1
size: -
V: TRBV29-1
J: TRBJ1-4
CDR3: CSVKRDDRGNEKLFF
DNA: TGCAGCGTGAAAAGGGATGACAGGGGGAACGAAAAACTGTTTTTT

D: -
size: few
V: TRBV5-1
J: TRBJ1-1
CDR3: CASSFGGRMNTEAFF
DNA: TGCGCCAGCAGCTTCGGGGGTAGGATGAACACTGAAGCTTTCTTT

D: TRBD1
size: -
V: TRBV27
J: TRBJ1-5
CDR3: CASSFGQGNQPQHF
DNA: TGTGCCAGCAGTTTCGGACAGGGAAATCAGCCCCAGCATTTT

D: -
size: -
V: TRBV10-3
J: TRBJ1-2
CDR3: CAISDLTRAGYTF
DNA: TGTGCCATCAGTGACTTGACGCGGGCAGGCTACACCTTC

D: TRBD2
size: -
V: TRBV6-5
J: TRBJ2-1
CDR3: CASSYLGLADEQFF
DNA: TGTGCCAGCAGTTACTTAGGACTAGCGGATGAGCAGTTCTTC

D: -
size: -
V: TRBV10-3
J: TRBJ1-2
CDR3: CAISAEGSYPF
DNA: TGTGCCATCAGTGCAGAGGGCTCCTACCCCTTC

D: TRBD1
size: -
V: TRBV2
J: TRBJ1-1
CDR3: CASSSGTGEILNTEAFF
DNA: TGTGCCAGCAGTTCCGGGACAGGAGAAATTCTGAACACTGAAGCTTTCTTT

D: TRBD1
size: -
V: TRBV5-4
J: TRBJ2-1
CDR3: CASSLGGPGQGINEQFF
DNA: TGTGCCAGCAGCTTGGGTGGACCGGGACAGGGGATTAATGAGCAGTTCTTC

D: TRBD1
size: -
V: TRBV9
J: TRBJ1-3
CDR3: CASSRTSGTGERNTIYF
DNA: TGTGCCAGCAGCAGGACCTCCGGGACAGGGGAGCGAAACACCATATATTTT

D: TRBD2
size: few
V: TRBV7-2
J: TRBJ2-3
CDR3: CASSPTGGMADTQYF
DNA: TGTGCCAGCAGCCCCACCGGGGGGATGGCAGATACGCAGTATTTT